This T cell receptor (beta chain) was sequenced for a study of shared clonotypes between healthy human individuals. Study summary: The study enrolled a couple of women and three men aged 18 to 49.

The V end lost 1 base, the J end lost 2 bases, and 7 bases lay between the germline ends. From germline, CDR1 is LGHNA and CDR2 YNFKEQ. The CDR3 is made up of 14 amino acids. Deep was the level at which the assay was run. Here immunoSEQ multiplex PCR was the method, and the copy in TCRdb shows in-frame clones only, minus some. The repertoire holds fewer than 2.5 million clones, with more than 85% as singletons. Healthy HIV-negative adults with no recent acute infections or vaccinations were recruited as donors. The V gene is TRBV4-2, the J gene TRBJ2-3; D gene uncertain. The sequence was collected from a young man in good health. Some clones in this sample may be carry-over from other donors' samples. The source material was naive CD4+ T cells from PBMCs. Noted subset: CD45RA+ positively selected. As DNA, the CDR3 is TGTGCCAGCAGCCAAGGGGCGGACACAGATACGCAGTATTTT. Encoded protein: CASSQGADTDTQYF.